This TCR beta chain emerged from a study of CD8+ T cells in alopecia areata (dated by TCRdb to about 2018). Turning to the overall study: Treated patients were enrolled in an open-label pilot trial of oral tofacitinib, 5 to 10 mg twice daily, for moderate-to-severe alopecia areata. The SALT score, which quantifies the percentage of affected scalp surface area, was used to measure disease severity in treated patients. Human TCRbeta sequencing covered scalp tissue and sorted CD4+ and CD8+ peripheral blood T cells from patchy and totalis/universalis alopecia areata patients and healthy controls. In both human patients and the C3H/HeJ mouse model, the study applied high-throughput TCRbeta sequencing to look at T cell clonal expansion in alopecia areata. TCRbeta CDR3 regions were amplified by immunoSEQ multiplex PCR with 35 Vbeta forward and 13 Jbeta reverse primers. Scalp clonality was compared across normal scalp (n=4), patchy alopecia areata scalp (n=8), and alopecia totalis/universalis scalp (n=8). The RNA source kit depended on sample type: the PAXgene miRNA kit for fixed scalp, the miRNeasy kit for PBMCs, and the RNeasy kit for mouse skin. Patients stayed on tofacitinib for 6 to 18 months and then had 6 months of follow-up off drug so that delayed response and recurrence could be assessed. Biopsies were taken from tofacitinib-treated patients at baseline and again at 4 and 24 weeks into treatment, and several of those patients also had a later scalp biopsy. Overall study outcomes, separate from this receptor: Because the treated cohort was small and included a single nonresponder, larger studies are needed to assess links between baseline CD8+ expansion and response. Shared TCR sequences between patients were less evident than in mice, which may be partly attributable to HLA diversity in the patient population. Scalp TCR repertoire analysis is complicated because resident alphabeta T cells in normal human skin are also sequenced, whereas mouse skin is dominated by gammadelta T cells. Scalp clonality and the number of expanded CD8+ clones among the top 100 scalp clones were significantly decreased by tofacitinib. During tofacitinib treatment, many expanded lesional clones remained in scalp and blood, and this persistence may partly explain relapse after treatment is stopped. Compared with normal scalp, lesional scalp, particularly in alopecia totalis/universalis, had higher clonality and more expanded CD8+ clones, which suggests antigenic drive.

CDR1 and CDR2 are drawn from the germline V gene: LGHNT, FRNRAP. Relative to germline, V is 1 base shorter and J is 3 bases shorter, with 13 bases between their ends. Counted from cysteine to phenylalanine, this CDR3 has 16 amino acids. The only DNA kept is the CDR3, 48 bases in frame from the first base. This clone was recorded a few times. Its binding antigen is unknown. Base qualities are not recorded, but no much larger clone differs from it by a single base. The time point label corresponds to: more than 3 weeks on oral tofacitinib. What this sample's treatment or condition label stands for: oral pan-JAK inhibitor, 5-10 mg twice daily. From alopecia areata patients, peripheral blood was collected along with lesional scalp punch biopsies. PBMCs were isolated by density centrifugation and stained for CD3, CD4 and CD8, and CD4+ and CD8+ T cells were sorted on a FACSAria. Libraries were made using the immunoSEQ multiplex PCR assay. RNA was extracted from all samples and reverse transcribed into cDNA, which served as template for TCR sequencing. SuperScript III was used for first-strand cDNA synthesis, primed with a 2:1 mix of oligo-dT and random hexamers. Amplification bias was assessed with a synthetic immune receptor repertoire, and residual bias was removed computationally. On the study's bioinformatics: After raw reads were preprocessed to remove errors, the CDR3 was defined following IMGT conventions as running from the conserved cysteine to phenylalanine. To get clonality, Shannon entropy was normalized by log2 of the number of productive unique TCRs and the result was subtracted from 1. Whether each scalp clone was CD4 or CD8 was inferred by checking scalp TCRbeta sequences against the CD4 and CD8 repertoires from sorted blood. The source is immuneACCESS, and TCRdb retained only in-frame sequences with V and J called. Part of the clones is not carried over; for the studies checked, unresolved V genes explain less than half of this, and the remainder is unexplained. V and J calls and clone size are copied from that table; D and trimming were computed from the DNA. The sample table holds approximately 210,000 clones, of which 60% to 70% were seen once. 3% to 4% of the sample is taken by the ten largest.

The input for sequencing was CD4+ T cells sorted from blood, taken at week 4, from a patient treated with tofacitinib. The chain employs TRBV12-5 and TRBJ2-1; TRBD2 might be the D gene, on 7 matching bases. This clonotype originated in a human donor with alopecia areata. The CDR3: CASGLGTGGRYNEQFF. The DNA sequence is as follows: TGTGCTAGTGGTTTGGGTACGGGGGGCCGCTACAATGAGCAGTTCTTC. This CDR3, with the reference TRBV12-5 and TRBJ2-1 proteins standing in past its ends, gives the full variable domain DARVTQTPRHKVTEMGQEVTMRCQPILGHNTVFWYRQTMMQGLELLAYFRNRAPLDDSGMPKDRFSAEMPDATLATLKIQPSEPRDSAVYFCASGLGTGGRYNEQFFGPGTRLTVL.